This T cell receptor beta chain was identified during a study of PD-L1 blockade in urothelial cancer. There are 14 residues in the CDR3. Germline-derived CDR1 and CDR2 are SGHTA and FQGNSA. The junction had 7 bases not matched to a gene; V was cut back by 2 bases and J by 7 bases. Time point noted: peripheral blood 6 weeks after treatment start. Study results and caveats: Durable benefit was linked to greater 3-week expansion of tumor-associated blood clones.

Concerning this clone itself: Its specificity is not known.

Every PCR got spiked synthetic TCR analog templates. Here immunoSEQ multiplex PCR was the method, and the copy in TCRdb shows in-frame clones only, minus some. The sample records about 110,000 clones, about 91% being singletons. The chain links TRBV7-2 to TRBJ1-2; 7 positions agree with TRBD1. The sequencing used PBMCs, collected around atezolizumab (anti-PD-L1) treatment. The receptor comes from a man aged 55 to 70 with urothelial cancer. CDR3 DNA: TGTGCCAGCAGCTTATATGGGCAGGGGGTTGGCTACACCTTC. It is translated as CASSLYGQGVGYTF.